Following are 7 T cell receptor beta chains from one sample sequenced in a study of response to subunit inactivated influenza vaccine. Each CDR3 protein is one row after TCRdb ran MiXCR on the RT-PCR reads. The data show around 580,000 distinct CDR3 sequences, with roughly 10% seen just once and roughly 10% held by the top ten. The sample consisted of PBMCs from blood, taken on the day of vaccination. The receptor source for this set is a man aged 50 to 59 who received an inactivated influenza vaccine.

This clonotype was counted between two and nine times. The CDR3 DNA is TGTGCCAGCAGTGGGCGGGCGGGCTATGGCTACACCTTC. Translating it yields CASSGRAGYGYTF. This chain joins TRBV12-3 or TRBV12-4 and TRBJ1-2, with D unclear. The CDR3 runs 13 residues. Trimming stripped 5 bases from V and 4 bases from J, with 11 bases between.

This clonotype appeared a few times. One end of the junction varies from germline; a read error may be responsible. The chain employs TRBV20-1 and TRBJ2-3, with TRBD2 matching 12 bases. Germline V lookup: CDR1 DFQATT, CDR2 SNEGSKA (reference sequence). This CDR3 comprises 12 residues. CDR3 in amino acids: CSAATSGGLRGF. The CDR3, as DNA: TGCAGTGCAGCGACTAGCGGGGGCCTACGGGGTTTT.

The rearrangement links TRBV5-4 to TRBJ2-1; D might be TRBD1 (7 bases). Between the trimmed V and J ends, which lost 1 base and 5 bases, there was a span of 10 bases. Germline values: CDR1 SGHNT, CDR2 YYREEE (reference sequence). This CDR3 has 14 amino acids. The CDR3 DNA sequence: TGTGCCAGCAGCTTGCAGGGGGGCAACAATGAGCAGTTCTTC. Its translation: CASSLQGGNNEQFF.

The CDR3 protein is CASSLGRGEPQHF. The CDR3 nucleotides read TGCGCCAGCAGCTTAGGCAGGGGTGAGCCCCAGCATTTT. V and J are TRBV5-1 and TRBJ1-5; tentative D call: TRBD1 (6 bases). The CDR3 has 13 amino acids. V was trimmed by 2 bases and J by 8 bases, leaving 11 bases between them. Germline V CDR1 and CDR2: SGHRS, YFSETQ.

In its sample, this clonotype was seen a few times. The rearrangement uses TRBV4-3 and TRBJ2-1, with 9 nucleotides matching TRBD2. CDR1 and CDR2 from the germline V gene are LGHNA and YSLEER. This CDR3 is 17 amino acids long. The trim removed 2 bases at V and 8 bases at J, leaving 13 bases unmatched. The CDR3 nucleotides read TGCGCCAGCAGCCAACCCTATTCGCGGGGGGGCCTCGATGAGCAGTTCTTC. This codes for CASSQPYSRGGLDEQFF.

The chain has TRBV3-1 and TRBJ2-7; 8 positions match TRBD1. The CDR3 has 16 residues. Trimming cost V 4 bases and J 3 bases; bases outside gene matches: 11. CDR1 and CDR2 from the germline V gene are LGHDT and YNNKEL (reference sequence). The CDR3, as DNA: TGTGCCAGCAGCCCAACCGGGACAGGCTTCTTCTACGAGCAGTACTTC. Its translation: CASSPTGTGFFYEQYF.

This clonotype was observed a few times. The V gene is TRBV29-1, the J gene TRBJ2-3; 8 bases are a match to TRBD2. Looked up from germline, CDR1 is SQVTM and CDR2 is ANQGSEA. Losses at the gene ends were 6 bases for V and 3 bases for J; bases not matched to a gene: 11. The CDR3 length is 15 residues. The CDR3 bases are TGCAGCGTGGGATCGATAGCGGGACGAACAGATACGCAGTATTTT. Its translation is CSVGSIAGRTDTQYF.